The rows below give T cell receptor beta chains drawn from one sample of a study of beta chain features in type 1 diabetes. Profiling relied on immunoSEQ multiplex PCR, and the TCRdb table lists in-frame clones only, not all of them. The sample has about 620,000 clones; 15% are singletons. What was sequenced was naive CD4+ T cells from blood. Source of these receptors: a young man in good health. CDR3s include the opening cysteine and the closing phenylalanine or tryptophan. D genes are given only for firm matches. Size is omitted from some rows. Given values are once, few, many or a class for expanded clones.

.	TRBV7-9	few	TRBJ2-5	TGTGCCAGCAGCTTAGAGCGGCTAGCCGAAGAGACCCAGTACTTC	CASSLERLAEETQYF
.	TRBV28	.	TRBJ1-1	TGTGCCAGCCCCCCACCACGAGGCAGGGCAATGAACACTGAAGCTTTCTTT	CASPPPRGRAMNTEAFF
.	TRBV19	.	TRBJ2-4	TGTGCCAGTACCCCCCAGGGTAAGGTGGAAAACATTCAGTACTTC	CASTPQGKVENIQYF
TRBD1	TRBV7-3	few	TRBJ1-1	TGTGCCAGCAGCTTACAGGGGGCAGGCACTGAAGCTTTCTTT	CASSLQGAGTEAFF
TRBD2	TRBV4-3	few	TRBJ2-3	TGCGCCAGCAGCCGAAAAGGGGCCAGCGGGGGCACAGATACGCAGTATTTT	CASSRKGASGGTDTQYF
.	TRBV7-2	few	TRBJ2-1	TGTGCCAGCAGCTTAGGATCCTACAATGAGCAGTTCTTC	CASSLGSYNEQFF
.	TRBV28	.	TRBJ1-3	TGTGCCACCGCGTCGTGGGATCCTGGAAACACCATATATTTT	CATASWDPGNTIYF
TRBD1	TRBV10-3	.	TRBJ2-1	TGTGCCATCAGTTCCTCCGACAGGGGCTCCTACAATGAGCAGTTCTTC	CAISSSDRGSYNEQFF
.	TRBV18	few	TRBJ1-2	TGTGCCAGCTCACCACAAACTCTCAGCCCACAGGGCTACACCTTC	CASSPQTLSPQGYTF
TRBD2	TRBV5-1	.	TRBJ2-1	TGCGCCAGCAGCTTATTAGCGGGAGGGCCTGACGAGCAGTTCTTC	CASSLLAGGPDEQFF
TRBD2	TRBV29-1	few	TRBJ2-5	TGCAGCGTCCTAGCGGGTGGGGAGACCCAGTACTTC	CSVLAGGETQYF
.	TRBV9	few	TRBJ2-6	TGTGCCAGCAGCGAACGCTCTGGGGCCAACGTCCTGACTTTC	CASSERSGANVLTF
TRBD1	TRBV2	few	TRBJ1-1	TGTGCCAGCAGGGGACAGGCGATCCTGAACACTGAAGCTTTCTTT	CASRGQAILNTEAFF
TRBD1	TRBV29-1	few	TRBJ2-2	TGCAGCGCTAGGGACAGGGGGAACACCGGGGAGCTGTTTTTT	CSARDRGNTGELFF
TRBD1	TRBV4-3	few	TRBJ1-2	TGCGCCAGCAGCCAAGGACAGGGGTCGCTTAACTATGGCTACACCTTC	CASSQGQGSLNYGYTF
TRBD2	TRBV28	few	TRBJ2-7	TGTGCCAGCAGTTTCCCCGGGACTAAAACCTACGAGCAGTACTTC	CASSFPGTKTYEQYF
TRBD2	TRBV9	.	TRBJ2-7	TGTGCCAGCAGCGTAGGCCTAGCGGGGAAGGGCTCCTACGAGCAGTACTTC	CASSVGLAGKGSYEQYF
.	TRBV27	few	TRBJ2-7	TGTGCCAGCAGTTTATACGGGATTGTCGACGAGCAGTACTTC	CASSLYGIVDEQYF
TRBD1	TRBV30	.	TRBJ1-4	TGTGCCTGGAGAGCCGACAGGGGGGGTGAAAAACTGTTTTTT	CAWRADRGGEKLFF
.	TRBV7-3	few	TRBJ2-1	TGTGCCAGCAGCTTAAGACCAATTTACAATGAGCAGTTCTTC	CASSLRPIYNEQFF
.	TRBV25-1	few	TRBJ2-1	TGTGCCAGCAGTGAATTTAAGGTGGGAGACCCTCAGTTCTTC	CASSEFKVGDPQFF
.	TRBV4-3	few	TRBJ1-1	TGCGCCAGCAGCCAAGATGGGAAGAACACTGAAGCTTTCTTT	CASSQDGKNTEAFF
.	TRBV23-1	few	TRBJ2-7	TGCGCCAGCAGTCACCGACCCGGGGTAGATTTCTCCTACGAGCAGTACTTC	CASSHRPGVDFSYEQYF
.	TRBV7-8	few	TRBJ1-4	TGTGCCAGCAGCTTATATGAGACAACTAATGAAAAACTGTTTTTT	CASSLYETTNEKLFF